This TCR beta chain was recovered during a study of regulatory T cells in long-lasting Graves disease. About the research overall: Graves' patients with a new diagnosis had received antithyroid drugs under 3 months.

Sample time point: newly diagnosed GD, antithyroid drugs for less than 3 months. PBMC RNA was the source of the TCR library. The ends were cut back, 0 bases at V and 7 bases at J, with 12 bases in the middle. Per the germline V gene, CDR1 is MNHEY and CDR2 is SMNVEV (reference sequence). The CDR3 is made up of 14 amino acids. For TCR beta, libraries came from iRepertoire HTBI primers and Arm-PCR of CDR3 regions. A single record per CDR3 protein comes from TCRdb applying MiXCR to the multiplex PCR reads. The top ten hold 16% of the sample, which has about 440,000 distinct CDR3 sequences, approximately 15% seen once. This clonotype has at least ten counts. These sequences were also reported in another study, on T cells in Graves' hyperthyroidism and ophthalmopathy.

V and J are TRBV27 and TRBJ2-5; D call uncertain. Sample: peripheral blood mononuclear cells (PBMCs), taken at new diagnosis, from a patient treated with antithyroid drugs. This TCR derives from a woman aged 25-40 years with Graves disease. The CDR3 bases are TGTGCCAGCAGTTTATCGTACACGACGGGGACCCAGTACTTC. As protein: CASSLSYTTGTQYF.